Below are 17 T cell receptor beta chains sequenced from a single sample in a study of T cells in Graves' hyperthyroidism and ophthalmopathy. TCR beta CDR3 region amplification was performed from RNA transcripts. Using the HTBI primer set, a first-round RT-PCR was run on the TCR CDR3. TCRdb itself ran the multiplex PCR reads through MiXCR, one entry per CDR3 protein. This table has about 350,000 distinct CDR3 sequences, approximately 13% appearing once. The material sequenced was blood. These receptors were collected from a woman aged 25 to 39 with Graves' hyperthyroidism.

This clonotype showed up just a few times. The chain is built from TRBV19 and TRBJ2-3; 9 bases agree with TRBD2. V lost 8 bases and J lost 6; bases outside the gene matches: 9. Germline V gives CDR1 LNHDA, CDR2 SQIVND (reference sequence). This CDR3 is 14 amino acids long. This chain's CDR3 is CASRALAGTDTQYF. The CDR3 DNA is TGTGCCAGTCGAGCCCTAGCGGGAACCGATACGCAGTATTTT.

This clonotype was picked up one time. The V gene is TRBV19, the J gene TRBJ1-1; the D is unclear. The ends were cut back, 3 bases at V and 5 bases at J, with 7 bases in the middle. The CDR3 consists of 12 residues. Germline V lookup: CDR1 LNHDA, CDR2 SQIVND (reference sequence). Here the CDR3 reads CASSIRRTEAFF. The CDR3 DNA sequence: TGTGCCAGTAGTATCCGGCGGACTGAAGCTTTCTTT.

The V gene is TRBV11-2, the J gene TRBJ1-5; a possible D gene is TRBD1 (5 bases). The germline V gene has CDR1 SGHAT and CDR2 FQNNGV. CDR3 size: 16 residues. V lost 1 base, J lost 7 bases, and 17 bases lay in between. In nucleotides, the CDR3 is TGTGCCAGCAGCTTAGCAGGGAGGGAAGGTGAACAGCCCCAGCATTTT. Translated: CASSLAGREGEQPQHF.

In this sample, this clonotype turned up many times. This sequence joins TRBV15 and TRBJ1-5; D gene ambiguous. Germline values: CDR1 LNHNV, CDR2 YYDKDF (reference sequence). Deletions cut 1 base from V and 0 bases from J, with 4 bases between. CDR3 length equals 14 residues. Here the CDR3 reads CATSRVGSNQPQHF. The DNA for the CDR3 is TGTGCCACCAGCAGAGTCGGTAGCAATCAGCCCCAGCATTTT.

This clonotype was counted many times. This rearrangement joins TRBV6-1 to TRBJ2-3, with D possibly being TRBD2 (6 bases). CDR1 is MNHNS, CDR2 SASEGT, per germline. V was pared by 5 bases and J by 2 bases, with 17 bases between. The CDR3 extends over 16 amino acids. As DNA, the CDR3 is TGTGCCAGCAGTTACACTGGGACTGGGTTCACAGATACGCAGTATTTT. Translated, it gives CASSYTGTGFTDTQYF.

This clonotype showed up many times. V is TRBV20-1 and J is TRBJ1-4; weak D call: TRBD1 (5 bases). CDR1 and CDR2 (germline): DFQATT, SNEGSKA (reference sequence). Trimming took off 4 bases at V and 8 bases at J, with 11 bases between the two ends. The CDR3 loop spans 12 amino acids. The chain's CDR3 is CSAIGGEEKLFF. CDR3 DNA: TGCAGTGCTATAGGAGGGGAGGAAAAACTGTTTTTT.

This clonotype was seen many times. J is TRBJ1-5 and V is TRBV7-2, with 7 bases matching TRBD1. With V trimmed by 1 base and J by 0 bases, 3 bases remained unmatched. The CDR3 has 16 amino acids. Germline V gene sequence: CDR1 SGHTA, CDR2 FQGNSA. The CDR3 DNA reads as TGTGCCAGCAGCTTAGTAACAGGGGTTAGCAATCAGCCCCAGCATTTT. Translating gives CASSLVTGVSNQPQHF.

The rearrangement links TRBV19 to TRBJ2-6; 9 bases map to TRBD1. Losses at the gene ends were 6 bases for V and 2 bases for J; bases not matched to a gene: 8. The CDR3 is made up of 17 amino acids. Germline V gene data show CDR1 as LNHDA and CDR2 as SQIVND (reference sequence). CDR3 sequence (DNA): TGTGCCAGTAGGGGGACAGGGATGATGACTGGGGCCAACGTCCTGACTTTC. Translation gives CASRGTGMMTGANVLTF.

The J gene is TRBJ2-4, the V gene TRBV20-1; 8 nucleotides agree with TRBD1. This CDR3 has 15 residues. CDR1 is DFQATT, CDR2 SNEGSKA, per germline (reference sequence). Trimming took 5 bases from V and 8 from J; bases not matched to a gene: 14. DNA of the CDR3: TGCAGTGCTGGGGACGGACAGGGAAGCTTAGACATTCAGTACTTC. Its translation is CSAGDGQGSLDIQYF.

This clonotype was detected many times. The V call is TRBV7-2, the J call TRBJ1-4; 7 bases line up with TRBD1. The germline V gene has CDR1 SGHTA and CDR2 FQGNSA. The CDR3 spans 14 residues. With V trimmed by 5 bases and J by 8 bases, 8 bases remained unmatched. CDR3 residues: CASSMRDRDEKLFF. The CDR3 DNA follows: TGTGCCAGCAGCATGAGGGACAGAGACGAAAAACTGTTTTTT.

The chain recombines TRBV27 with TRBJ2-7; 7 nucleotides line up with TRBD2. CDR1 is MNHEY, CDR2 SMNVEV, per germline (reference sequence). The V segment lost 2 bases and the J segment 3 bases; nucleotides outside the gene matches: 4. There are 14 residues in the CDR3. The CDR3 sequence: CASSLMGGGYEQYF. The CDR3 nucleotides read TGTGCCAGCAGTTTAATGGGCGGGGGCTACGAGCAGTACTTC.

Points on this clonotype: Being one base from a much bigger clone, this may be a read error. The chain recombines TRBV6-8 with TRBJ1-5; 8 bases align to TRBD1. The CDR3 is made up of 14 amino acids. Germline CDR1 MNHGY, CDR2 SAAAGT. The CDR3 here is CDSLPGQANQPQHF. DNA of the CDR3: TGTGACAGCTTACCGGGACAGGCGAATCAGCCCCAGCATTTT.

The rearrangement uses TRBV19 and TRBJ2-2; the D call may be TRBD1 or TRBD2 (7 bases each). Looked up from germline, CDR1 is LNHDA and CDR2 is SQIVND (reference sequence). Trimming took off 5 bases at V and 7 bases at J, with 20 bases between the two ends. The CDR3 loop spans 16 amino acids. Here the CDR3 DNA reads TGTGCCAGTAGTGTCCAGGGGGGGATTCAAGGCGGGGAGCTGTTTTTT. This encodes CASSVQGGIQGGELFF.

This clonotype was found a few times. The V and J genes are TRBV7-6 and TRBJ2-5; a weak D match, TRBD1 (5 bases). Germline CDR1 reads SGHVS; CDR2 reads FNYEAQ. Trimming removed 2 bases from V and 5 bases from J, with 15 bases in between. The CDR3 totals 15 residues. In DNA form, the CDR3 reads TGTGCCAGCAGCTTAACCCAGGGATTAGGGGAGACCCAGTACTTC. This codes for CASSLTQGLGETQYF.

This clonotype was seen ten or more times. The chain employs TRBV20-1 and TRBJ1-2; D unclear. Germline V gene sequence: CDR1 DFQATT, CDR2 SNEGSKA (reference sequence). The V gene lost 6 bases and the J gene lost 4 bases, with 15 bases spanning the gap. The CDR3 totals 13 residues. Here the CDR3 reads CSATVGNSYGYTF. DNA of the CDR3: TGCAGTGCCACAGTGGGGAATTCCTATGGCTACACCTTC.

The chain combines TRBV5-6 with TRBJ1-1; D is unclear. The CDR3 contains 13 residues. Trimming cost V 0 bases and J 6 bases, with 9 bases left between them. Germline CDR1 is SGHDT and CDR2 is YYEEEE. DNA of the CDR3: TGTGCCAGCAGCTTGGAGAGGGCCTCTGAAGCTTTCTTT. Translation gives CASSLERASEAFF.

This clonotype was counted many times. The genes are TRBV20-1 and TRBJ2-7; D call uncertain. V lost 0 bases, J lost 2 bases, and 5 bases lay in between. The germline V gene has CDR1 DFQATT and CDR2 SNEGSKA (reference sequence). This CDR3 has 12 amino acids. The CDR3 sequence is CSARDLTYEQYF. The CDR3 DNA follows: TGCAGTGCTAGAGATCTCACCTACGAGCAGTACTTC.